The 15 T cell receptor beta chains in this list originate from one sample, sequenced in a study of cytomegalovirus exposure and HLA in healthy donors. It was with 60 Vbeta and 13 Jbeta primers that the PCR ran. TCRdb's table, derived via immunoSEQ multiplex PCR, lists solely in-frame clones and lacks some. Altogether some 180,000 clones are present, 9.5% being singletons, with the ten largest covering about 1.2%. The specimen was PBMCs. The receptors come from a young woman in good health and CMV-seropositive.

The chain recombines TRBV7-2 with TRBJ2-7, with D hard to call. Per the germline V gene, CDR1 is SGHTA and CDR2 is FQGNSA. This CDR3 comprises 12 residues. With 2 bases removed from V and 2 bases from J, the gap between germline ends came to 4 bases. Here the CDR3 DNA reads TGTGCCAGCAGCTTACCTCCCTACGAGCAGTACTTC. This gives the protein CASSLPPYEQYF.

In this sample, this clone turned up a few times. V is TRBV2 and J is TRBJ1-5; 8 positions match TRBD1. Germline V gene lookup returns CDR1 SNHLY and CDR2 FYNNEI. V dropped 6 bases and J dropped 6; count of bases not matched to a gene: 10. The CDR3 runs 15 residues. Here the CDR3 reads CASRSPTGVGQPQHF. CDR3 coding DNA: TGTGCCAGCAGGTCCCCGACAGGGGTAGGTCAGCCCCAGCATTTT.

The rearrangement joins TRBV5-1 to TRBJ1-6; 9 nucleotides agree with TRBD1. Trimming at V came to 3 bases and at J to 5 bases, leaving 3 bases not matched to a gene. CDR1 and CDR2 from the germline V gene are SGHRS and YFSETQ. The CDR3 is made up of 15 amino acids. The CDR3 is CASSYWTGDNSPLHF. DNA of the CDR3: TGCGCCAGCAGCTACTGGACAGGGGATAATTCACCCCTCCACTTT.

This clone was observed a handful of times. J is TRBJ2-6 and V is TRBV11-1; 7 nucleotides align to TRBD1. Germline CDR1 is SGHAT and CDR2 is FQDESV (reference sequence). With 4 bases clipped from V and 2 bases from J, the junction kept 8 bases outside the gene matches. This CDR3 comprises 17 residues. The DNA for the CDR3 is TGTGCCAGCAGCTACCAACAGGGGACCACTGGGGCCAACGTCCTGACTTTC. Translating gives CASSYQQGTTGANVLTF.

This clone was seen more than once but under ten times. The CDR3 loop reads CASSPRGGLEAFF. CDR3 sequence (DNA): TGCGCCAGCAGCCCTCGCGGGGGGCTGGAAGCTTTCTTT. V gene TRBV5-1 combines with J gene TRBJ1-1; maybe TRBD1 (6 bases). The ends were cut back, 4 bases at V and 8 bases at J, with 15 bases in the middle. Germline V gives CDR1 SGHRS, CDR2 YFSETQ. The CDR3 is 13 residues long.

This clone appeared a few times. The rearrangement links TRBV7-9 to TRBJ2-7, with D uncertain. This CDR3 is 13 amino acids long. The V end was cut by 3 bases, the J end by 6 bases, with 12 bases between. Germline V CDR1 and CDR2: SEHNR, FQNEAQ (reference sequence). CDR3 bases: TGTGCCAGCAGCTTCTCAGGCCCAACCGAGCAGTACTTC. Protein product: CASSFSGPTEQYF.

The chain has TRBV12-5 and TRBJ2-5; 7 nucleotides agree with TRBD2. The germline gives CDR1 LGHNT, CDR2 FRNRAP. Trimming took 2 bases from V and 2 from J; bases not matched to a gene: 5. CDR3 length: 15 amino acids. In nucleotides, the CDR3 is TGTGCTAGTGGTTTGTGGGGAGGGGTACAAGAGACCCAGTACTTC. Its translation: CASGLWGGVQETQYF.

The chain combines TRBV19 with TRBJ1-1; D might be TRBD1 (5 bases). Germline CDR1 and CDR2: LNHDA and SQIVND (reference sequence). The CDR3 contains 14 residues. V lost 5 bases to trimming and J lost 5 bases, with 15 bases between them. The CDR3 coding sequence is TGTGCCAGTAGTTCCAGGGCTCAGAGGACTGAAGCTTTCTTT. Its protein is CASSSRAQRTEAFF.

The CDR3 spells CASSLDRAGTQYF. CDR3 DNA sequence: TGTGCCAGCAGCTTAGACCGAGCGGGCACGCAGTATTTT. The V call is TRBV7-8, the J call TRBJ2-3, with D possibly TRBD2 on 6 matching bases. This CDR3 is 13 amino acids long. V was cut by 1 base and J by 9 bases, with 11 bases left in between. CDR1 is SGHVS and CDR2 is FQNEAQ in the germline V gene.

This clone was counted only a few times. This chain joins TRBV11-2 and TRBJ2-7; a weak D match, TRBD2 (6 bases). The CDR3 covers 12 residues. V shed 4 bases and J shed 6 bases, with 10 bases lying between them. The germline gives CDR1 SGHAT, CDR2 FQNNGV. The CDR3 DNA reads TGTGCCAGCAGCTCCTGGGGGGTCGAGCAGTACTTC. This codes for CASSSWGVEQYF.

In its sample, this clone was seen a few times. This chain uses TRBV15 with TRBJ2-3; 7 bases are a match to TRBD1. CDR3 length: 15 residues. Germline V gene sequence: CDR1 LNHNV, CDR2 YYDKDF (reference sequence). Losses at the gene ends were 4 bases for V and 0 bases for J; bases not matched to a gene: 4. The CDR3 DNA reads TGTGCCACCAGCACGAGGACAGGAAGCACAGATACGCAGTATTTT. It translates to CATSTRTGSTDTQYF.

The CDR3 nucleotides read TGTGCCCAGCAAGGTAGTAGCGGGAGTTGGAATGAGCAGTTCTTC. Protein: CAQQGSSGSWNEQFF. The V gene is TRBV2, the J gene TRBJ2-1; 9 bases map to TRBD2. The CDR3 has 15 amino acids. Germline assignment: CDR1 SNHLY and CDR2 FYNNEI. After removal of 11 bases from V and 7 bases from J, the junction contained 15 bases not matched to a gene.

J is TRBJ1-5 and V is TRBV25-1; D may be TRBD1 (5 bases). The length of the CDR3 is 14 residues. Per germline, CDR1 MGHDK and CDR2 SYGVNS. Trimming shortened V by 2 bases and J by 5 bases, and 10 bases separated the two germline ends. In DNA form, the CDR3 reads TGTGCCAGCAGTGAAGTGGGGGGGGATCAGCCCCAGCATTTT. It is translated as CASSEVGGDQPQHF.

The chain is built from TRBV10-1 and TRBJ2-3; 11 bases are a match to TRBD2. V was clipped by 0 bases and J by 3 bases; unmatched bases: 5. Germline V CDR1 and CDR2: WNHNN, SYGVQD (reference sequence). The CDR3 consists of 17 residues. CDR3 protein: CASSESGTSGSTDTQYF. The CDR3 DNA sequence: TGCGCCAGCAGTGAGTCGGGCACTAGCGGGAGTACAGATACGCAGTATTTT.

The gene calls are TRBV30 and TRBJ2-7; 9 nucleotides line up with TRBD2. V shed 3 bases, J shed 7 bases, and the junction held 10 bases outside the gene matches. This CDR3 has 14 residues. From germline, CDR1 is GTSNPN and CDR2 SVGIG (reference sequence). The CDR3 DNA follows: TGTGCCTGGAGCAGCTGGCTAGCGGGGCCGGAGCAGTACTTC. Encoded protein: CAWSSWLAGPEQYF.